This record covers a single T cell receptor (beta chain). It has no known antigen specificity. Base-call qualities are not available, and no considerably larger clone is one nucleotide away. At one collaborating source in Seattle, patients were enrolled during active infection and were followed longitudinally through the course of disease. Each collaborating institution followed its own protocols to collect whole blood in K2EDTA tubes. Collaborator samples were shipped for TCRbeta analysis as frozen whole blood, isolated PBMCs, or DNA extracted from either sample type. The source of the sample is a study of blood T cell repertoires in COVID-19 (TCRdb year 2020). Some background on the complete study: The collaborator samples originated in the United States, Italy and Spain and spanned the acute and convalescent phases of COVID-19. The prospective study material was composed of cDNA or gDNA derived from T cells, B-cell-depleted T cells, or PBMCs. Samples were obtained from the ongoing ImmuneRACE study (first 160 participants) and from roughly 1,300 subjects provided by 6 global collaborators. Where available, HLA class I and class II types were obtained from metadata supplied by the sample provider rather than from assay-based typing. The dataset comprised deeply sampled blood TCRbeta repertoires from subjects exposed to, actively infected with, or recovered from COVID-19. The sample metadata nearly always contained a de-identified subject ID, COVID-19 status, age in years and sex. A freely available public database, intended as a resource for researchers studying the immune response to SARS-CoV-2, is where the repertoires were released. Overall study results and their limits: How much clinical and demographic metadata was included differed by source and by participant, and the metadata was provided uncurated.

TCRbeta CDR3 regions were amplified from genomic DNA using the immunoSEQ Assay, a bias-controlled multiplex PCR. On the study's bioinformatics: The number of nucleated cells in each sample was estimated from the amplification of reference gene primers within the assay. To quantify the absolute abundance of each unique TCRbeta CDR3 rearrangement, sequence reads were collapsed and filtered. For each sample, productive Simpson clonality was calculated by taking the square root of Simpson's diversity index across productive rearrangements. TCRdb's version of the immuneACCESS table is confined to in-frame rearrangements and falls short of the full clone set. An unresolved V gene accounts for under half of the shortfall where checked; the remainder is of unknown origin. From that table come the V and J calls and clone size; the DNA was used to work out D and trimming. A total of about 170,000 clones appear in this sample, more than 75% of them only once. The top ten hold 2% to 3% of the sample.

In the germline V gene, CDR1 corresponds to SGHAT and CDR2 to FQNNGV. CDR3 length: 18 amino acids, cysteine to phenylalanine. The kept DNA is CDR3 alone, 54 bases in frame from the first base. Deletion took 5 bases off V and 3 bases off J, with a span of 25 bases between the germline ends. The source material was peripheral blood. The sequence is built from TRBV11-2 and TRBJ2-5; confidence is insufficient to name the D gene. The sequence was obtained from an elderly woman with COVID-19, enrolled during active disease. CDR3 loop: CASSPQQFLTLHKETQYF. The DNA sequence is as follows: TGTGCCAGCAGCCCGCAGCAATTTTTGACTCTACATAAAGAGACCCAGTACTTC.